One T cell receptor (beta chain) is described in this entry. This entry comes from a study of Ad26.COV2.S vaccination and SARS-CoV-2 variants. Study as a whole: Donor was in the COV1001 Ad26.COV2.S trial arm. Ad26.COV2.S given intramuscularly, once or twice 56 days apart.

The repertoire was sequenced with immunoSEQ multiplex PCR; TCRdb's copy has only in-frame clones and lacks some. The data show 440,000 or so clones, with 80% to 90% seen just once and 1.5% to 2% held by the top ten. Germline CDR1 reads SEHNR; CDR2 reads FQNEAQ (reference sequence). CDR3 length equals 17 residues. V was pared by 2 bases and J by 6 bases, with 21 bases between. Specified treatment: around 19 received Ad26.COV2.S at low or high dose, single or two shots; about 5 received placebo; per-sample allocation not given. Each sample was drawn 63 days after the first injection (of vaccine or placebo). Boston supplied an adult donor aged 18-55 years.

J is TRBJ2-3 and V is TRBV7-9; maybe TRBD2 (6 bases). The receptor comes from a person aged 18-65 years who received the Ad26.COV2.S COVID-19 vaccine or a placebo. The starting material was peripheral blood, obtained in a trial of Ad26.COV2.S vaccine versus placebo. For the CDR3, the DNA is TGTGCCAGCAGCTTATCCCGGGTAGGGGACTCCCCGGATACGCAGTATTTT. Protein product: CASSLSRVGDSPDTQYF.